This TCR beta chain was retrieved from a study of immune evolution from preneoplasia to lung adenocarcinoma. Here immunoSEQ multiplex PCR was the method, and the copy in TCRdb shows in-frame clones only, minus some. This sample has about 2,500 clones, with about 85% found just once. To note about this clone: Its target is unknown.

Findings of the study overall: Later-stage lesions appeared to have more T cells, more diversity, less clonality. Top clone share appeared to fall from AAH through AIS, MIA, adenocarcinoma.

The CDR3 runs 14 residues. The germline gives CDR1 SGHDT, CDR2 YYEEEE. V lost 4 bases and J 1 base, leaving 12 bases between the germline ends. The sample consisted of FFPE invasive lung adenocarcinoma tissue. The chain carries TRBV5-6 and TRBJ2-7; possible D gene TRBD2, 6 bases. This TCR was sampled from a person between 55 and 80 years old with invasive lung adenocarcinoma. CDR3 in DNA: TGTGCCAGCAGCCCAATGGGGGGATCCTACGAGCAGTACTTC. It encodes CASSPMGGSYEQYF.